Below, 23 T cell receptor beta chains from the same sample are listed, as sequenced in a study of cytomegalovirus exposure and HLA in healthy donors. The PCR employed 60 Vbeta primers together with 13 Jbeta primers. Sequencing was performed with immunoSEQ multiplex PCR; in TCRdb, only in-frame clones are kept and a portion is missing. The repertoire includes around 58,000 clones, around 79% of them detected once, and over 2.5% sits in the top ten. The material sequenced was PBMCs. The receptors shown here come from a female donor in good health and CMV-seronegative.

The CDR3 nucleotides are TGTGCCAGCAGCGGGTTGGGCGGACAGGGGGCCTACGAGCAGTACTTC. Encoded protein: CASSGLGGQGAYEQYF. The chain links TRBV13 to TRBJ2-7, with TRBD1 identical over 10 bases. This CDR3 region has 16 residues. Unmatched junction bases numbered 9, after V lost 5 bases and J lost 2 bases. CDR1 PRHDT and CDR2 FYEKMQ come from the germline V gene (reference sequence).

As regards this clone: Distinct nucleotide sequences in the sample also encode this CDR3. The chain combines TRBV18 with TRBJ2-1; tentative D call: TRBD1 (5 bases). The CDR3 runs 12 residues. CDR1 and CDR2 from the germline V gene are KGHSH and LQKENI. V was shortened by 4 bases and J by 6 bases, with 7 bases between the two germline ends. The CDR3 region is CASSLDSNEQFF. The CDR3 coding sequence is TGTGCCAGCTCACTAGACAGCAATGAGCAGTTCTTC.

The chain uses TRBV9 and TRBJ2-1; 9 nucleotides align to TRBD1. Germline values: CDR1 SGDLS, CDR2 YYNGEE. The CDR3 totals 15 residues. Trimming removed 1 base from V and 6 bases from J; junction bases left unmatched: 5. The CDR3 region is CASSVPGQGANEQFF. The CDR3 bases are TGTGCCAGCAGCGTACCGGGACAGGGTGCCAATGAGCAGTTCTTC. The full variable domain, in which reference TRBV9 and TRBJ2-1 provide the parts outside the CDR3, is DSGVTQTPKHLITATGQRVTLRCSPRSGDLSVYWYQQSLDQGLQFLIQYYNGEERAKGNILERFSAQQFPDLHSELNLSSLELGDSALYFCASSVPGQGANEQFFGPGTRLTVL.

V is TRBV6-1 and J is TRBJ2-1; TRBD2 is a possible D gene (7 bases). V lost 7 bases and J 9 bases, leaving 16 bases between the germline ends. Germline-derived CDR1 and CDR2 are MNHNS and SASEGT. The CDR3 runs 13 residues. The CDR3 coding sequence is TGTGCCAGCACGTGGGGGCGGGAGTTTGAGCAGTTCTTC. This encodes CASTWGREFEQFF.

The CDR3 spells CASSAHPDRVSPLHF. The CDR3 coding sequence is TGTGCCAGCAGCGCCCATCCGGACAGGGTCTCACCCCTCCACTTT. The chain links TRBV9 to TRBJ1-6, with 8 bases that match TRBD1. The CDR3 runs 15 residues. Germline V gene sequence: CDR1 SGDLS, CDR2 YYNGEE. With V trimmed by 3 bases and J by 10 bases, 9 bases remained unmatched.

The J gene is TRBJ2-7, the V gene TRBV6-6, with TRBD1 matching 7 bases. V lost 5 bases and J lost 3; bases outside the gene matches: 7. This CDR3 contains 14 residues. Germline V gives CDR1 MNHNY, CDR2 SVGAGI (reference sequence). The CDR3 loop is CASSAGTENYEQYF. In nucleotides, the CDR3 is TGTGCCAGCAGTGCCGGGACAGAAAACTACGAGCAGTACTTC.

The J gene is TRBJ2-7, the V gene TRBV19; 11 bases are a match to TRBD2. With V trimmed by 5 bases and J by 5 bases, 11 bases remained unmatched. The V gene's germline CDR1 is LNHDA and CDR2 SQIVND (reference sequence). The CDR3 is made up of 16 amino acids. CDR3 sequence (DNA): TGTGCCAGTAGTCGTGGGCTAGCGGGAGGATTTGACGAGCAGTACTTC. The encoded protein is CASSRGLAGGFDEQYF.

This sequence joins TRBV6-6 and TRBJ1-1, with 7 positions matching TRBD1. From germline, CDR1 is MNHNY and CDR2 SVGAGI (reference sequence). After removal of 5 bases from V and 2 bases from J, the junction contained 5 bases not matched to a gene. The length of the CDR3 is 14 residues. The CDR3 DNA reads TGTGCCAGCAGTAAACAGGGGCTTAACACTGAAGCTTTCTTT. Encoded protein: CASSKQGLNTEAFF.

This sequence joins TRBV6-1 and TRBJ2-5, with 7 nucleotides matching TRBD2. The CDR3 runs 12 residues. V shed 3 bases and J 5 bases; nucleotides not matched to a gene: 0. Germline CDR1 and CDR2: MNHNS and SASEGT. In DNA, the CDR3 is TGTGCCAGCAGTGACGGGGGGGAGACCCAGTACTTC. It specifies CASSDGGETQYF.

The CDR3 nucleotides read TGTGCCAGCAGCCAAGATCAGGGCCAAGAGACCCAGTACTTC. Translating gives CASSQDQGQETQYF. This rearrangement joins TRBV4-2 to TRBJ2-5, with a possible D match to TRBD1 (5 bases). CDR1 is LGHNA and CDR2 is YNFKEQ in the germline V gene. Trimming shortened V by 0 bases and J by 1 base, and 6 bases separated the two germline ends. This CDR3 is 14 amino acids long.

The chain carries TRBV2 and TRBJ2-7; 11 bases are a match to TRBD2. Germline assignment: CDR1 SNHLY and CDR2 FYNNEI. After removal of 4 bases from V and 3 bases from J, the junction contained 5 bases not matched to a gene. There are 15 residues in the CDR3. In nucleotides, the CDR3 is TGTGCCAGCAGTGCGGGACTAGCGGCAGACTACGAGCAGTACTTC. This gives the protein CASSAGLAADYEQYF.

The chain is built from TRBV19 and TRBJ2-7, with TRBD1 matching 7 bases. The CDR3 sequence is 14 residues long. The germline V gene has CDR1 LNHDA and CDR2 SQIVND (reference sequence). The V segment lost 6 bases and the J segment 5 bases; nucleotides outside the gene matches: 10. Here the CDR3 reads CASSLQGYYDEQYF. The CDR3 bases are TGTGCCAGTAGCCTACAGGGGTATTACGACGAGCAGTACTTC.

The CDR3: CSVRGRNTDTQYF. DNA of the CDR3: TGCAGCGTGAGAGGCAGAAACACAGATACGCAGTATTTT. The chain uses TRBV29-1 and TRBJ2-3; D not resolved. Germline V CDR1 and CDR2: SQVTM, ANQGSEA. The CDR3 runs to 13 residues. The V end lost 6 bases, the J end lost 2 bases, and 12 bases lay between the germline ends.

This chain links TRBV7-8 with TRBJ1-1; no clear D gene. With 2 bases removed from V and 0 bases from J, the gap between germline ends came to 13 bases. CDR3 size: 16 residues. The germline V gene has CDR1 SGHVS and CDR2 FQNEAQ. The CDR3 sequence is CASSLMSANMNTEAFF. The CDR3 DNA reads as TGTGCCAGCAGCTTAATGTCAGCGAACATGAACACTGAAGCTTTCTTT.

The chain has TRBV28 and TRBJ2-5; D not resolved. Trimming stripped 1 base from V and 5 bases from J, with 5 bases between. The CDR3 sequence is 12 residues long. Germline V CDR1 and CDR2: MDHEN, SYDVKM. The CDR3 sequence is CASSLLSETQYF. DNA of the CDR3: TGTGCCAGCAGTTTATTGAGCGAGACCCAGTACTTC.

The chain combines TRBV27 with TRBJ1-4, with D possibly being TRBD1 (5 bases). The V end lost 10 bases, the J end lost 8 bases, and 23 bases lay between the germline ends. The CDR3 runs 15 residues. Germline V gene data show CDR1 as MNHEY and CDR2 as SMNVEV (reference sequence). CDR3 sequence (DNA): TGTGCCATCCTGACCCTCCGGAGGGGTCGCGAAAAACTGTTTTTT. Its translation: CAILTLRRGREKLFF.

J is TRBJ2-1 and V is TRBV5-4; TRBD1 agrees at 8 bases. Unmatched junction bases numbered 10, after V lost 0 bases and J lost 14 bases. This CDR3 is 14 amino acids long. Per the germline V gene, CDR1 is SGHNT and CDR2 is YYREEE (reference sequence). For the CDR3, the DNA is TGTGCCAGCAGCTTGGGGGGGAAGTCGACAGGGGAGTTCTTC. Protein: CASSLGGKSTGEFF. Together with reference TRBV5-4 and TRBJ2-1, the CDR3 gives the full variable domain: ETGVTQSPTHLIKTRGQQVTLRCSSQSGHNTVSWYQQALGQGPQFIFQYYREEENGRGNFPPRFSGLQFPNYSSELNVNALELDDSALYLCASSLGGKSTGEFFGPGTRLTVL.

The table lists this clone with a few counts. This chain joins TRBV27 and TRBJ2-4, with 8 bases matching TRBD1. Germline V gives CDR1 MNHEY, CDR2 SMNVEV (reference sequence). V shed 9 bases and J 1 base; nucleotides not matched to a gene: 11. The CDR3 has 16 amino acids. CDR3 nucleotide sequence: TGTGCCAGTAACCTCGACAGGGGAGACGCCAAAAACATTCAGTACTTC. This codes for CASNLDRGDAKNIQYF.

The chain joins TRBV6-1 to TRBJ1-5; TRBD1 matches 7 bases. Germline lookup yields CDR1 MNHNS and CDR2 SASEGT. The V gene end was trimmed by 2 bases and the J gene end by 6 bases; junction bases not matched to a gene: 10. The CDR3 runs to 16 residues. The CDR3 DNA follows: TGTGCCAGCAGTGAATTGGTAGGGGGCGACGGTCAGCCCCAGCATTTT. This translates into CASSELVGGDGQPQHF.

The V call is TRBV27, the J call TRBJ2-1; 7 nucleotides agree with TRBD1. Germline V gene data show CDR1 as MNHEY and CDR2 as SMNVEV (reference sequence). V lost 6 bases to trimming and J lost 7 bases; unmatched junction nucleotides: 9. The length of the CDR3 is 14 residues. The CDR3 coding sequence is TGTGCCAGCAGGTACCAACAGGGGTGGAATGAGCAGTTCTTC. This encodes CASRYQQGWNEQFF.

This chain uses TRBV5-6 with TRBJ1-6; D remains unclear. CDR3 length: 17 residues. Germline V gene data show CDR1 as SGHDT and CDR2 as YYEEEE. The V end lost 1 base, the J end lost 5 bases, and 16 bases lay between the germline ends. CDR3 sequence: CASSLPRGRVNNSPLHF. Written as DNA, the CDR3 is TGTGCCAGCAGCTTGCCCCGCGGCAGAGTTAATAATTCACCCCTCCACTTT.

The CDR3 region has the DNA TGTGCCAGCAGCTCGCCGGGGCGACAGGGTCTCCTCGAGCAGTACTTC. This translates into CASSSPGRQGLLEQYF. The V gene is TRBV7-6, the J gene TRBJ2-7, with 7 bases that match TRBD1. The trim removed 4 bases at V and 6 bases at J, leaving 15 bases unmatched. The CDR3 extends over 16 amino acids. Per the germline V gene, CDR1 is SGHVS and CDR2 is FNYEAQ.

The J gene is TRBJ1-1, the V gene TRBV29-1; D remains ambiguous. Looked up from germline, CDR1 is SQVTM and CDR2 is ANQGSEA. Trimming took 4 bases from V and 1 from J, leaving 7 bases between them. The CDR3 has 12 residues. CDR3 DNA sequence: TGCAGCGTTGCGTACAGGAACACTGAAGCTTTCTTT. It encodes CSVAYRNTEAFF.